This T cell receptor (beta chain) was captured by sequencing in a study of blood T cell repertoires in COVID-19. Study as a whole: Sample material is recorded as cDNA or gDNA derived from T cells, B-cell-depleted T cells, or PBMCs.

Germline CDR1 MDHEN, CDR2 SYDVKM. CDR3 length: 16 amino acids. The V end lost 0 bases, the J end lost 2 bases, and 13 bases lay between the germline ends. Produced via immunoSEQ multiplex PCR; TCRdb's table is partial and in-frame only. Of more than 150,000 clones in the sample, about 90% are singletons; the top ten hold around 2%. Sequencing was done on a sample of PBMCs or T cells enriched from blood (not recorded which). The source is a woman in her thirties who had recovered from COVID-19. The J gene is TRBJ1-2, the V gene TRBV28; D may be TRBD1 (6 bases). For the CDR3, the DNA is TGTGCCAGCAGTTTATGGGCACAGGGTTCCAACTATGGCTACACCTTC. This gives the protein CASSLWAQGSNYGYTF.